This TCR beta chain was identified during a study of regulatory T cells in long-lasting Graves disease. The time point was: newly diagnosed GD, antithyroid drugs for less than 3 months. Preparation of the TCR library used RNA extracted from PBMCs. With regard to this clonotype: What it binds is not known.

Whole-study findings and limits: Patients with persistent disease shared 2,700 or so public clonotypes, outpacing the roughly 970 shared by new patients. There were preferences for TRBV28, TRBJ1-2 and TRBJ2-5 in persistent disease. For persistent Graves' patients, TCR diversity was lower than for newly diagnosed ones.

CDR1 is LGHNA, CDR2 YNFKEQ, per germline. The CDR3 has 16 residues. Trimming cost V 0 bases and J 3 bases, with 12 bases left between them. iRepertoire HTBI primers and Arm-PCR of CDR3 regions built TCR beta libraries. MiXCR, run by TCRdb on the multiplex PCR reads, gives a single entry per CDR3 protein. The sample comprises approximately 540,000 distinct CDR3 sequences, around 11% of which are singletons, and roughly 8.9% rests with the top ten. This sample was shared with a second study, whose subject was T cells in Graves' hyperthyroidism and ophthalmopathy. That paper states: Any patient presenting with uncontrolled infection, other autoimmune disease, pregnancy or lactation was left out.

This receptor was taken from a woman aged 30 to 39 with Graves disease. V is TRBV4-2 and J is TRBJ2-1; D possibly corresponds to TRBD2 (6 bases). Here the sequenced sample was peripheral blood mononuclear cells (PBMCs), taken at new diagnosis, from a patient treated with antithyroid drugs. CDR3 protein: CASSQDEAGFYNEQFF. CDR3 sequence (DNA): TGTGCCAGCAGCCAAGATGAGGCGGGATTCTACAATGAGCAGTTCTTC.